The rows below give T cell receptor beta chains drawn from one sample of a study of blood T cell repertoires in COVID-19. The protocol was immunoSEQ multiplex PCR, while the TCRdb copy is restricted to in-frame clones and leaves out a portion. Among about 230,000 clones, approximately 80% were seen once, and the ten largest hold about 2%. Material for sequencing was PBMCs or T cells enriched from blood (not recorded which). Receptors originate from a man aged 55 to 69 who had recovered from COVID-19. The CDR3 runs from the conserved cysteine through the conserved F or W. D genes are given only for firm matches. For some rows the clone size is stated as once, few or many, or as a class when expanded; others skip it.

>.|TRBJ2-3|TRBV30|13|.
CAWSRTRTDTQYF
TGTGCCTGGAGCAGGACTCGCACAGATACGCAGTATTTT
>medium-sized|TRBJ2-1|TRBV12-3/TRBV12-4|11|.
CASSFNNEQFF
TGTGCCAGCAGTTTCAACAATGAGCAGTTCTTC
>.|TRBJ1-5|TRBV11-2|16|.
CASSLEEDRSNQPQHF
TGTGCCAGCAGCTTAGAGGAGGATCGTAGCAATCAGCCCCAGCATTTT
>.|TRBJ1-3|TRBV5-5|16|.
CASSLPGQTSGNTIYF
TGTGCCAGCAGCTTGCCTGGGCAGACCTCTGGAAACACCATATATTTT
>.|TRBJ1-6|TRBV27|15|.
CASSPYRAYNSPLHF
TGTGCCAGCAGTCCATACAGGGCTTATAATTCACCCCTCCACTTT
>few|TRBJ1-6|TRBV7-2|14|.
CASSLGWGSRALHF
TGTGCCAGCAGCTTAGGGTGGGGTTCGAGGGCCCTCCACTTT
>.|TRBJ1-5|TRBV3-1/TRBV3-2|15|.
CASSPKVGGNQPQHF
TGTGCCAGCAGCCCGAAGGTGGGAGGCAATCAGCCCCAGCATTTT
>few|TRBJ2-1|TRBV7-2|15|.
CASSQGRRGNNEQFF
TGTGCCAGCAGCCAGGGTAGGCGGGGCAACAATGAGCAGTTCTTC
>.|TRBJ1-2|TRBV24-1|14|TRBD1
CATSDLGQGGGYTF
TGTGCCACCAGTGACCTGGGACAGGGTGGCGGCTACACCTTC
>few|TRBJ1-6|TRBV6-1|17|.
CASSEVPPRGGNSPLHF
TGTGCCAGCAGTGAAGTCCCCCCACGGGGGGGGAATTCACCCCTCCACTTT
>.|TRBJ1-4|TRBV11-3|15|TRBD1
CASSPRTGASEKLFF
TGTGCCAGCAGCCCCCGGACAGGGGCATCGGAAAAACTGTTTTTT
>.|TRBJ2-7|TRBV19|14|.
CASSKWDTNYEQYF
TGTGCCAGTAGTAAGTGGGACACCAACTACGAGCAGTACTTC
>.|TRBJ1-2|TRBV7-2|16|TRBD1
CASSPRTGGLNYGYTF
TGTGCCAGCAGCCCCAGGACAGGGGGCCTCAACTATGGCTACACCTTC
>once|TRBJ2-5|TRBV25-1|15|.
CASSESIRDRGTQYF
TGTGCCAGCAGTGAATCTATCAGGGATAGAGGGACCCAGTACTTC
>.|TRBJ2-1|TRBV14|14|.
CASSQKDRYNEQFF
TGTGCCAGCAGCCAAAAAGACAGATACAATGAGCAGTTCTTC
>.|TRBJ2-1|TRBV5-6|14|.
CASSLAGVYNEQFF
TGTGCCAGCAGCTTGGCAGGGGTCTACAATGAGCAGTTCTTC
>.|TRBJ1-1|TRBV2|13|.
CASSLQGYTEAFF
TGTGCCAGCAGTCTACAGGGTTACACTGAAGCTTTCTTT
>.|TRBJ1-5|TRBV5-8|15|.
CASSGGLVSNQPQHF
TGTGCCAGCAGCGGCGGGTTGGTTAGCAATCAGCCCCAGCATTTT
>.|TRBJ1-5|TRBV6-5|14|TRBD1
CASRDGTGHQPQHF
TGTGCCAGCAGAGACGGGACAGGACATCAGCCCCAGCATTTT
>once|TRBJ2-7|TRBV19|16|TRBD1
CASSIVGTGGSYEQYF
TGTGCCAGTAGTATAGTGGGGACAGGTGGGTCTTACGAGCAGTACTTC
>.|TRBJ2-1|TRBV19|19|TRBD2
CASSDLVAGGQGSYNEQFF
TGTGCCAGTAGTGATTTAGTAGCGGGGGGGCAAGGATCCTACAATGAGCAGTTCTTC
>.|TRBJ1-2|TRBV5-6|15|.
CASSRGRGTNYGYTF
TGTGCCAGCAGCCGCGGACGGGGGACTAACTATGGCTACACCTTC
>.|TRBJ1-2|TRBV29-1|14|.
CSVATGTTTPGYTF
TGCAGCGTCGCCACTGGGACTACAACTCCTGGCTACACCTTC
>.|TRBJ2-5|TRBV5-1|13|.
CASSLQGRETQYF
TGCGCCAGCAGCTTGCAGGGGAGAGAGACCCAGTACTTC
>.|TRBJ2-2|TRBV7-7|16|TRBD1
CASSLGTDADTGELFF
TGTGCTAGCAGCCTCGGGACAGACGCCGACACCGGGGAGCTGTTTTTT
>.|TRBJ2-1|TRBV9|15|.
CASSVSGHPGDEQFF
TGTGCCAGCAGCGTGTCGGGACACCCTGGGGATGAGCAGTTCTTC
>.|TRBJ2-3|TRBV2|13|TRBD1
CASSGQGTDTQYF
TGTGCCAGCTCAGGACAGGGAACAGATACGCAGTATTTT
>.|TRBJ1-6|TRBV6-5|13|TRBD1
CASSYDRDSPLHF
TGTGCCAGCAGTTACGACAGGGACTCACCCCTCCACTTT
>.|TRBJ2-5|TRBV7-2|15|TRBD2
CASSGTSGGSGTQYF
TGTGCCAGCAGCGGGACTAGCGGGGGCTCGGGGACCCAGTACTTC
>.|TRBJ1-2|TRBV4-3|16|TRBD1
CASSQEGTGNFYGYTF
TGCGCCAGCAGCCAAGAAGGGACAGGGAATTTCTATGGCTACACCTTC
>.|TRBJ2-1|TRBV3-1/TRBV3-2|16|TRBD2
CASSQPTSGGTNEQFF
TGTGCCAGCAGCCAACCGACTAGCGGGGGGACCAATGAGCAGTTCTTC
>.|TRBJ2-6|TRBV18|16|TRBD1
CAGRRQGVSGANVLTF
TGTGCCGGAAGGAGACAGGGGGTCTCTGGGGCCAACGTCCTGACTTTC
>.|TRBJ1-1|TRBV18|13|.
CASSPRGNTEAFF
TGTGCCAGCTCACCTCGGGGGAACACTGAAGCTTTCTTT
>.|TRBJ1-2|TRBV7-2|14|.
CASSADSGNYGYTF
TGTGCCAGCAGCGCGGACTCCGGTAACTATGGCTACACCTTC
>.|TRBJ1-4|TRBV27|16|.
CASSLVWDNIVEKLFF
TGTGCCAGCAGTTTGGTTTGGGACAACATAGTGGAAAAACTGTTTTTT
>.|TRBJ2-7|TRBV5-4|20|TRBD2
CASSLGPSGSGGAFTYEQYF
TGTGCCAGCAGCTTGGGGCCCTCGGGAAGCGGGGGGGCCTTTACCTACGAGCAGTACTTC
>.|TRBJ2-3|TRBV5-4|15|.
CASSQERSSTDTQYF
TGTGCCAGCAGCCAGGAGCGGTCTAGCACAGATACGCAGTATTTT
>.|TRBJ1-3|TRBV7-8|16|TRBD1
CASSLREGGLGNTIYF
TGTGCCAGCAGCTTAAGGGAAGGGGGCCTTGGAAACACCATATATTTT
>.|TRBJ1-1|TRBV28|16|TRBD1
CAILSGTGGWNTEAFF
TGTGCCATCCTCTCCGGGACAGGGGGCTGGAACACTGAAGCTTTCTTT
>.|TRBJ1-1|TRBV5-5|13|.
CASSLFGDTEAFF
TGTGCCAGCAGCTTGTTCGGTGACACTGAAGCTTTCTTT
>.|TRBJ1-2|TRBV6-5|15|.
CASSYSGPWSYGYTF
TGTGCCAGCAGTTACTCGGGTCCGTGGAGCTATGGCTACACCTTC
>few|TRBJ1-6|TRBV10-2|14|.
CASSEGRGNSPLHF
TGCGCCAGCAGTGAGGGACGGGGAAATTCACCCCTCCACTTT
>once|TRBJ1-6|TRBV6-5|14|.
CASQRSSYNSPLHF
TGTGCCAGTCAGAGGAGCTCCTATAATTCACCCCTCCACTTT
>.|TRBJ1-2|TRBV7-9|14|TRBD1
CASSHRQGAHGYTF
TGTGCCAGCAGCCATAGACAGGGGGCTCATGGCTACACCTTC
>few|TRBJ1-1|TRBV21-1|16|.
CASSKGGAGMNTEAFF
TGTGCCAGCAGCAAAGGGGGAGCAGGCATGAACACTGAAGCTTTCTTT
>.|TRBJ2-5|TRBV11-3|14|TRBD2
CASSGGGARETQYF
TGTGCCAGCAGCGGCGGGGGGGCCAGGGAGACCCAGTACTTC
>.|TRBJ1-6|TRBV11-2|13|.
CASSSHYASPLHF
TGTGCCAGCAGCTCCCACTATGCCTCACCCCTCCACTTT
>.|TRBJ1-1|TRBV29-1|12|.
CSERTVNTEAFF
TGCAGTGAGCGGACAGTGAACACTGAAGCTTTCTTT
>.|TRBJ1-1|TRBV13|13|.
CASSLSFRYEAFF
TGTGCCAGCAGCTTAAGTTTCCGGTACGAAGCTTTCTTT
>.|TRBJ2-5|TRBV3-1/TRBV3-2|15|TRBD2
CASTPERGFQETQYF
TGTGCCAGCACCCCCGAGCGGGGGTTCCAAGAGACCCAGTACTTC
>few|TRBJ2-5|TRBV12-3/TRBV12-4|13|.
CASSFALSETQYF
TGTGCCAGCAGTTTCGCGCTGTCGGAGACCCAGTACTTC
>.|TRBJ1-4|TRBV7-9|15|.
CASSQEQGGNEKLFF
TGTGCCAGCAGCCAAGAACAGGGTGGGAATGAAAAACTGTTTTTT
>few|TRBJ2-7|TRBV18|14|TRBD1
CASSPPGQPYEQYF
TGTGCCAGCTCACCACCGGGACAGCCCTACGAGCAGTACTTC